The entry that follows covers one T cell receptor (beta chain) sequence. Its antigen has not been determined. Per-nucleotide qualities are absent, and no much larger clonotype sits a single base away. CDR1 and CDR2 were assigned from the germline V gene (reference sequence) as MNHEY and SMNVEV. Trimming takes 2 bases off V and 8 bases off J; junction bases not matched to a gene: 5. Inclusive of the bounding cysteine and phenylalanine, the CDR3 is 13 residues long. The only DNA kept is the CDR3, 39 bases in frame from the first base. Separate from the roughly 630-subject first cohort, the validation cohort of 90 to 150 subjects was the group to which the donors belonged. Library preparation used the immunoSEQ multiplex PCR assay. The source study handled its data this way. A statistical classification framework was developed to diagnose cytomegalovirus status using the catalog of TCR beta chain sequences. What TCRdb holds here is the immuneACCESS table cut down to in-frame rearrangements. Part of the clones is not present; checked against another copy, under half of the missing clones reflect an unresolved V gene, and the others are unexplained. The V and J calls and clone size are taken from that table; D and trimming were inferred from the DNA. In this sample the table shows fewer than 200,000 clones, roughly 91% of which occur a single time. The ten top clones hold around 4.4% of the sample.

The sample is drawn from a study of cytomegalovirus exposure and HLA in healthy donors (dated by TCRdb to the late 2010s). Regarding the complete study: According to a later analysis, one platform produced both the 100 to 150 validation repertoires and the roughly 660 repertoires of the first cohort. The study was designed to test whether signatures of past pathogen exposure could be identified by cataloging public T cell receptors. In addition to the first cohort of approximately 650 subjects, a separate validation cohort of approximately 130 different subjects was used. To predict cytomegalovirus infection status, the study brought together high-throughput TCR immunosequencing, statistical association of individual TCRs with disease status, and machine learning. On the study overall, not on this receptor specifically: Across donors, most TCR sequences were observed very rarely, whereas some public TCRs were present in many individuals. In a later analysis, TCRs clustered in the first cohort were found to also tend to co-occur in the roughly 130 validation repertoires, with 94% of cluster scores above 0. The study listed 150 to 200 TCR beta chains as associated with cytomegalovirus. It was suggested by the authors that the approach could potentially be generalized to other disease states and immunological phenotypes. Three of the identified cytomegalovirus-associated TCR beta chains were confirmed in vitro to be specific for cytomegalovirus antigens. A later analysis had no HLA typing for the validation cohort, so co-occurrence there was scored across all 120 or so repertoires. Cytomegalovirus status was reported to be diagnosed by the classifier with high specificity and sensitivity in both the original and validation cohorts.

This sequence uses TRBV27 and TRBJ1-2; 7 middle bases align to TRBD1. The specimen sequenced was PBMCs. The source is a man between 18 and 29 years old in good health and CMV-seropositive. CDR3 protein: CASSLQRGLGYTF. The bases read TGTGCCAGCAGTTTACAAAGGGGGCTAGGCTACACCTTC.